This record concerns one T cell receptor (beta chain) sequence. No antigen is known for it. The CDR3 is made up of 14 amino acids. Primers included in the PCR were 60 Vbeta and 13 Jbeta primers. Data came from immunoSEQ multiplex PCR; TCRdb stores just in-frame clones and leaves some out. Among about 130,000 clones listed, about 80% were seen once. The data derive from a study of cytomegalovirus exposure and HLA in healthy donors. As for the study in general: Around 78 million unique TCR sequences came from HLA-typed donors in an early release.

Study-level results: Presence/absence analyses took donor sequencing depth as roughly uniform. CMV antigen specificity of three CMV-associated chains was confirmed in vitro. The study carried out a later analysis of TCR beta sequences. It associated roughly 17,000 of them with specific HLA alleles at a false discovery rate of 0.05.

Specimen: PBMCs. The TCR was taken from a young man in good health and CMV-seropositive. This sequence joins TRBV21-1 and TRBJ1-1; whether TRBD1, the table's D call, matches the DNA was not checked. TRBV21-1 is shown as a pseudogene. CDR3 in amino acids: CASNGIQGCTEAFF. Written as DNA, the CDR3 is TGTGCCAGCAACGGGATACAGGGGTGCACTGAAGCTTTCTTT.